What follows are 30 T cell receptor beta chains derived from one specimen sequenced in a study of PD-1 blockade in classical Hodgkin lymphoma. Every single patient, without exception, relapsed after autologous stem cell transplantation, and brentuximab vedotin exposure varied. The table came from immunoSEQ multiplex PCR; TCRdb's copy has only in-frame clones and leaves some out. The table records some 60,000 clones, 90% of them present only once. Sequencing used peripheral blood mononuclear cells (PBMCs), obtained at baseline. The receptors were sampled from a human donor with classical Hodgkin lymphoma.

The chain links TRBV15 to TRBJ2-1; a possible D gene is TRBD2 (6 bases). Trimming removed 3 bases from V and 8 bases from J, with 17 bases in between. This CDR3 has 15 amino acids. CDR1 LNHNV and CDR2 YYDKDF come from the germline V gene (reference sequence). The CDR3 protein is CATSRLTGLLDEQFF. Here the CDR3 DNA reads TGTGCCACCAGCAGGTTGACCGGACTACTCGATGAGCAGTTCTTC.

The chain couples TRBV11-3 to TRBJ2-7; tentatively, D is TRBD1 or TRBD2 (5 bases each). Germline loops: CDR1 SGHNT, CDR2 YENEEA. The CDR3 runs to 14 residues. V lost 3 bases, J lost 0 bases, and 9 bases lay in between. The CDR3 nucleotides are TGTGCCAGCAGCTTGGGACGGAACTCCTACGAGCAGTACTTC. Translating gives CASSLGRNSYEQYF.

The chain joins TRBV5-4 to TRBJ2-7, with 7 bases lining up with TRBD1. Losses at the gene ends were 4 bases for V and 3 bases for J; bases not matched to a gene: 4. The CDR3 is 13 residues long. The germline V gene has CDR1 SGHNT and CDR2 YYREEE (reference sequence). Here the CDR3 DNA reads TGTGCCAGCAGCCCGACAGGGTTCTACGAGCAGTACTTC. Translation gives CASSPTGFYEQYF.

The rearrangement links TRBV5-1 to TRBJ2-5; D may be TRBD1 (5 bases). The CDR3 consists of 15 residues. From germline, CDR1 is SGHRS and CDR2 YFSETQ. V shed 4 bases and J shed 2 bases, with 15 bases lying between them. The CDR3 bases are TGCGCCAGCAGCCCAGGACAATTAGGGCAAGAGACCCAGTACTTC. Its translation: CASSPGQLGQETQYF.

This sequence joins TRBV5-6 and TRBJ2-5; no definite D call. Germline CDR1 reads SGHDT; CDR2 reads YYEEEE. The CDR3 contains 10 residues. V was shortened by 8 bases and J by 5 bases, with 7 bases between the two germline ends. CDR3 region: CARRWETQYF. Written as DNA, the CDR3 is TGTGCCAGAAGGTGGGAGACCCAGTACTTC.

The genes are TRBV11-2 and TRBJ2-5; D might be TRBD1 or TRBD2, each matching 5 bases. Germline CDR1 is SGHAT and CDR2 is FQNNGV. The ends were cut back, 4 bases at V and 10 bases at J, with 19 bases in the middle. CDR3 length: 14 residues. The DNA of the CDR3 is TGTGCCAGCAGCTCAGTACCCATTCCAGGGAGCCAGTACTTC. Translated: CASSSVPIPGSQYF. The full variable domain, with the rest looked up from reference TRBV11-2 and TRBJ2-5, is EAGVAQSPRYKIIEKRQSVAFWCNPISGHATLYWYQQILGQGPKLLIQFQNNGVVDDSQLPKDRFSAERLKGVDSTLKIQPAKLEDSAVYLCASSSVPIPGSQYFGPGTRLLVL.

This chain joins TRBV5-6 and TRBJ2-7; D is unresolved. This CDR3 spans 11 amino acids. With 0 bases removed from V and 4 bases from J, the gap between germline ends came to 2 bases. Germline lookup yields CDR1 SGHDT and CDR2 YYEEEE. The CDR3 sequence: CASSLGYEQYF. CDR3 sequence (DNA): TGTGCCAGCAGCTTGGGGTACGAGCAGTACTTC.

The chain is built from TRBV5-1 and TRBJ2-1; D assignment may be TRBD1 or TRBD2 (5 bases each). V was clipped by 6 bases and J by 4 bases, with 17 bases between them. Germline CDR1 is SGHRS and CDR2 is YFSETQ. The CDR3 consists of 15 residues. For the CDR3, the DNA is TGCGCCAGCACCAAGGACGGGGCAGGGTACAATGAGCAGTTCTTC. It is translated as CASTKDGAGYNEQFF.

The V gene is TRBV28, the J gene TRBJ2-3; D unclear. CDR1 MDHEN and CDR2 SYDVKM come from the germline V gene. Deletions cut 3 bases from V and 3 bases from J, with 10 bases between. CDR3 length equals 14 residues. The CDR3 region is CASSFLSGTDTQYF. The CDR3 coding sequence is TGTGCCAGCAGTTTTCTGTCAGGTACAGATACGCAGTATTTT.

The chain links TRBV10-1 to TRBJ2-2, with D perhaps matching TRBD1 or TRBD2 (6 bases each). Trimming shortened V by 1 base and J by 4 bases, and 10 bases separated the two germline ends. From germline, CDR1 is WNHNN and CDR2 SYGVQD (reference sequence). The CDR3 has 15 residues. The CDR3 nucleotides are TGCGCCAGCAGTGAGTTTAGGGGGGTCACCGGGGAGCTGTTTTTT. It translates to CASSEFRGVTGELFF.

The chain links TRBV4-1 to TRBJ1-3; D remains ambiguous. Trimming removed 1 base from V and 9 bases from J, with 19 bases in between. Germline CDR1 reads MGHRA; CDR2 reads YSYEKL. This CDR3 region has 16 residues. CDR3 sequence reads: CASSQATHEPRRTIYF. CDR3 nucleotides: TGCGCCAGCAGCCAAGCGACACACGAACCTCGGCGCACCATATATTTT.

CDR3 nucleotides: TGTGCCAGCAGCCAAGACGGGGGGATAGAAAACGAGCAGTACTTC. It specifies CASSQDGGIENEQYF. J is TRBJ2-7 and V is TRBV4-2, with TRBD2 matching over 7 bases. This CDR3 contains 15 residues. After removal of 0 bases from V and 5 bases from J, the junction contained 7 bases not matched to a gene. Germline CDR1 and CDR2: LGHNA and YNFKEQ.

The chain recombines TRBV6-4 with TRBJ1-2, with 7 bases identical to TRBD1. This CDR3 comprises 16 residues. Germline V CDR1 and CDR2: MRHNA, SNTAGT. J lost 3 bases, V lost 6 bases, and 13 bases had no gene match. CDR3 coding DNA: TGTGCCAGCAGGAGGGACAGCCTCGGGATCGACTATGGCTACACCTTC. This sequence encodes CASRRDSLGIDYGYTF.

This chain connects TRBV10-3 to TRBJ2-3, with D perhaps TRBD2 (6 bases). The CDR3 covers 16 residues. Trimming cost V 1 base and J 2 bases, with 13 bases left between them. Germline-derived CDR1 and CDR2 are ENHRY and SYGVKD. DNA of the CDR3: TGTGCCATCAGTGAGTTTAATAGCGGAATCACAGATACGCAGTATTTT. Translation gives CAISEFNSGITDTQYF.

This chain connects TRBV25-1 to TRBJ2-6, with D perhaps TRBD1 or TRBD2 (6 bases each). The CDR3 has 17 amino acids. CDR1 is MGHDK and CDR2 is SYGVNS in the germline V gene. The V gene lost 7 bases and the J gene lost 0 bases, with 16 bases spanning the gap. The CDR3 here is CASTPGGVSSGANVLTF. The CDR3 nucleotides are TGTGCCAGCACCCCCGGGGGCGTAAGCTCTGGGGCCAACGTCCTGACTTTC.

The chain joins TRBV7-6 to TRBJ2-7, with D perhaps TRBD2 (6 bases). Trimming removed 3 bases at V and 7 bases at J, with 13 bases between. Germline lookup yields CDR1 SGHVS and CDR2 FNYEAQ. The CDR3 contains 13 residues. DNA of the CDR3: TGTGCCAGCAGCTTCTTGGAGGCGGGGGAGCAGTACTTC. This encodes CASSFLEAGEQYF.

The chain couples TRBV6-1 to TRBJ2-2; D is possibly TRBD1 (6 bases). The CDR3 contains 15 residues. Per the germline V gene, CDR1 is MNHNS and CDR2 is SASEGT. V gave up 6 bases and J gave up 5 bases, with 16 bases separating them. The CDR3 here is CASRGTGRGTGELFF. The CDR3 nucleotides are TGTGCCAGCAGGGGAACAGGGCGAGGAACCGGGGAGCTGTTTTTT.

The CDR3 reads CASSGNVWTDANTGELFF. The CDR3 DNA follows: TGCGCCAGCAGCGGGAATGTTTGGACCGATGCGAACACCGGGGAGCTGTTTTTT. The chain carries TRBV5-1 and TRBJ2-2, with D unclear. Germline loops: CDR1 SGHRS, CDR2 YFSETQ. The CDR3 sequence is 18 residues long. Trimming pared 4 bases from V and 0 bases from J, leaving 19 bases between. Full variable domain (rest looked up from reference TRBV5-1 and TRBJ2-2): KAGVTQTPRYLIKTRGQQVTLSCSPISGHRSVSWYQQTPGQGLQFLFEYFSETQRNKGNFPGRFSGRQFSNSRSEMNVSTLELGDSALYLCASSGNVWTDANTGELFFGEGSRLTVL.

The chain has TRBV2 and TRBJ1-1, with 7 bases lining up with TRBD1. Germline V gene sequence: CDR1 SNHLY, CDR2 FYNNEI. Unmatched junction bases numbered 14, after V lost 1 base and J lost 3 bases. The CDR3 loop spans 18 amino acids. The CDR3 DNA sequence: TGTGCCAGCAGTGAAGTAGGGGGCGGTTTTTATATGGACACTGAAGCTTTCTTT. Encoded protein: CASSEVGGGFYMDTEAFF.

The gene calls are TRBV28 and TRBJ1-4; TRBD1 aligns across 7 bases. The V gene end was trimmed by 5 bases and the J gene end by 4 bases; junction bases not matched to a gene: 10. This CDR3 has 16 amino acids. Germline-derived CDR1 and CDR2 are MDHEN and SYDVKM. DNA of the CDR3: TGTGCCAGCAGTCCCGACGGGACAGTGAATAATGAAAAACTGTTTTTT. It yields the protein CASSPDGTVNNEKLFF.

The V call is TRBV6-6, the J call TRBJ1-2, with 7 bases identical to TRBD1. Germline loops: CDR1 MNHNY, CDR2 SVGAGI (reference sequence). The J segment lost 3 bases and the V segment lost 4 bases, leaving 11 bases of the junction unmatched. The CDR3 sequence is 16 residues long. CDR3: CASSSAPTGEYYGYTF. The CDR3, as DNA: TGTGCCAGCAGTTCCGCCCCTACAGGGGAGTACTATGGCTACACCTTC.

This clone was observed a single time. The J gene is TRBJ2-7, the V gene TRBV7-6, with TRBD1 matching 9 bases. Per germline, CDR1 SGHVS and CDR2 FNYEAQ. Trimming removed 5 bases from V and 6 bases from J; junction bases left unmatched: 8. The CDR3 spans 14 residues. CDR3 amino acids: CASSTQGASFEQYF. For the CDR3, the DNA is TGTGCCAGCAGCACACAGGGGGCCTCTTTCGAGCAGTACTTC.

This chain joins TRBV11-2 and TRBJ1-2; D is undetermined. Germline V gene data show CDR1 as SGHAT and CDR2 as FQNNGV. Deletions cut 5 bases from V and 8 bases from J, with 18 bases between. This CDR3 spans 14 amino acids. The CDR3 nucleotides read TGTGCCAGCAGCCCAGGAAGGACGGGTGGGGGCTACACCTTC. Encoded protein: CASSPGRTGGGYTF.

This rearrangement joins TRBV28 to TRBJ2-5; TRBD2 aligns across 8 bases. The CDR3 sequence is 14 residues long. Germline V gene sequence: CDR1 MDHEN, CDR2 SYDVKM. J was trimmed by 3 bases and V by 3 bases; bases with no gene match: 3. DNA of the CDR3: TGTGCCAGCAGTTTTCTAGCGGGCAAAGAGACCCAGTACTTC. Translation gives CASSFLAGKETQYF.

The chain links TRBV7-9 to TRBJ2-1, with 16 bases lining up with TRBD2. There are 15 residues in the CDR3. Germline values: CDR1 SEHNR, CDR2 FQNEAQ (reference sequence). V dropped 4 bases and J dropped 9; count of bases not matched to a gene: 3. The CDR3 region has the DNA TGTGCCAGCAGCTCGGGACTAGCGGGAGGGGGTGAGCAGTTCTTC. Translating it yields CASSSGLAGGGEQFF.

The chain recombines TRBV6-5 with TRBJ1-1; TRBD1 agrees at 8 bases. Germline trimming cut 5 bases from V and 10 bases from J; bases unmatched to any gene: 12. The CDR3 extends over 14 amino acids. Germline CDR1 and CDR2: MNHEY and SVGAGI. The CDR3 DNA is TGTGCCAGCAGTCCCCAGGGGGCGCCCCTTAGAGCTTTCTTT. It encodes CASSPQGAPLRAFF.

The chain carries TRBV6-5 and TRBJ2-2, with D unclear. This CDR3 region has 14 residues. Germline V lookup: CDR1 MNHEY, CDR2 SVGAGI. Trimming shortened V by 0 bases and J by 2 bases, and 4 bases separated the two germline ends. CDR3 loop: CASSYSSNTGELFF. The CDR3 region has the DNA TGTGCCAGCAGTTACTCGAGCAACACCGGGGAGCTGTTTTTT.

Here the CDR3 DNA reads TGTGCCAGCAGTTCTTGGACCCGAATTGAAAAACTGTTTTTT. Encoded protein: CASSSWTRIEKLFF. The V call is TRBV28, the J call TRBJ1-4; D remains ambiguous. Germline V gene data show CDR1 as MDHEN and CDR2 as SYDVKM. The CDR3 length is 14 residues. V lost 4 bases to trimming and J lost 7 bases, with 13 bases between them.

In its sample, this clone was seen once. The rearrangement joins TRBV14 to TRBJ1-2; D is uncertain. The CDR3 covers 13 residues. V was clipped by 0 bases and J by 3 bases, with 5 bases between them. Per the germline V gene, CDR1 is SGHDN and CDR2 is FVKESK. Here the CDR3 DNA reads TGTGCCAGCAGCCAAGATGTATACTATGGCTACACCTTC. Protein: CASSQDVYYGYTF. Based on the CDR3 plus reference TRBV14 and TRBJ1-2, the full variable domain is EAGVTQFPSHSVIEKGQTVTLRCDPISGHDNLYWYRRVMGKEIKFLLHFVKESKQDESGMPNNRFLAERTGGTYSTLKVQPAELEDSGVYFCASSQDVYYGYTFGSGTRLTVV.

The gene calls are TRBV18 and TRBJ2-4; 9 bases line up with TRBD2. Germline values: CDR1 KGHSH, CDR2 LQKENI. This CDR3 is built from 16 residues. V lost 3 bases, J lost 9 bases, and 12 bases stayed unmatched. The CDR3 reads CASSPPGLALKGIQYF. Written as DNA, the CDR3 is TGTGCCAGCTCACCCCCGGGACTAGCCCTCAAAGGCATTCAGTACTTC.